This T cell receptor beta chain was sequenced during a study of blood T cell repertoires in COVID-19. Some clones are missing from TCRdb's copy, which holds only in-frame ones; the method was immunoSEQ multiplex PCR. Counted here are tens of thousands of clones, 75% to 85% occurring once; the ten biggest clones make up around a quarter. V was clipped by 3 bases and J by 6 bases, with 12 bases between them. The CDR3 runs 13 residues. CDR1 LNHDA and CDR2 SQIVND come from the germline V gene (reference sequence). V usage is TRBV19 and J usage is TRBJ2-7; TRBD1 might be the D (6 bases). Sequenced: peripheral blood. This clonotype was obtained from a human donor in a cohort sampled during active COVID-19. This CDR3 is CASSMDRLSEQYF. The CDR3, as DNA: TGTGCCAGTAGTATGGACAGACTCTCCGAGCAGTACTTC.